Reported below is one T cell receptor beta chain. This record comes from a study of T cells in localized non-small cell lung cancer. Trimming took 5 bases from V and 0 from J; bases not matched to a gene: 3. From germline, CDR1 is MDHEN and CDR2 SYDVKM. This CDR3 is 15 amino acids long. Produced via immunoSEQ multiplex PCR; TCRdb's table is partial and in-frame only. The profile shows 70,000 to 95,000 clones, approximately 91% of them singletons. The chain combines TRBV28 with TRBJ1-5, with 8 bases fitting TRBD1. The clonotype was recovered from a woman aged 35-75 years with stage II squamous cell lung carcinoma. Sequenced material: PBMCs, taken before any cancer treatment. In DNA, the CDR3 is TGTGCCAGCAGTCGGACAGGGCCTAGCAATCAGCCCCAGCATTTT. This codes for CASSRTGPSNQPQHF.